The 2 T cell receptor beta chains reported below all come from one sample, sequenced in a study of T cells in women clearing cervical HPV infection. Repertoires were generated with immunoSEQ multiplex PCR, while TCRdb's copy carries only in-frame clones and drops some. The sample spans some 40,000 clones; the ten largest clones claim roughly 6.8%. Sample: blood buffy coat. These receptors were taken from a woman aged 18 to 69 with a cervical HPV16 infection that either progressed to CIN3+ or cleared (not recorded which).

Of note for this clone: The observed sequence ends 3 residues before the CDR3 terminus, with the missing tail filled in from the germline J gene. J is TRBJ2-7 and V is TRBV12-5, with 8 bases fitting TRBD1. This CDR3 is 18 amino acids long. Looked up from germline, CDR1 is LGHNT and CDR2 is FRNRAP. After removal of 1 base from V and 0 bases from J, the junction contained 11 bases not matched to a gene. The CDR3: CASGLDRDRLLSSYEQYF. CDR3 DNA, as far as it was read: TGTGCTAGTGGTTTGGACCGGGACAGGCTCCTAAGCTCCTACGAG.

Worth noting for this clone: The read stops 3 residues short of the end of the CDR3; the missing end is completed from the germline J gene. The V call is TRBV2, the J call TRBJ1-5, with D possibly matching TRBD1 (5 bases). CDR3 length: 15 residues. Germline V gives CDR1 SNHLY, CDR2 FYNNEI. The V gene lost 2 bases and the J gene lost 3 bases, with 11 bases spanning the gap. CDR3 bases read: TGTGCCAGCAGTGAAATGGCAGGGCTCAATCAGCCC. Its protein is CASSEMAGLNQP. The entire CDR3 protein reads CASSEMAGLNQPQHF.